The text below deals with one TCR beta chain. Its antigen remains unknown. This record comes from a study of graft-versus-host responses after intestinal transplantation. Background on the study: Those transplanted obtained multivisceral, liver-intestinal, or isolated intestinal grafts. Broader study findings: High graft-versus-host to host-versus-graft T cell clonal ratios marked allografts of patients with graft-donor macrochimerism. Peak levels of circulating GvH clones tracked with early post-transplant HvG declines.

The repertoire was sequenced with immunoSEQ multiplex PCR; TCRdb's copy has only in-frame clones and lacks some. The data hold 77,000 or so clones, with roughly 90% observed a single time. This CDR3 contains 13 residues. V was pared by 2 bases and J by 0 bases, with 4 bases between. Germline V gene data show CDR1 as MDHEN and CDR2 as SYDVKM. The material sequenced was PBMCs, taken 98 days after intestinal transplantation. J is TRBJ1-1 and V is TRBV28, with D unclear. This sequence was found in a human patient who received an intestinal transplant, so some T cells may come from the graft donor. The CDR3 spells CASSLSVNTEAFF. CDR3 bases: TGTGCCAGCAGTTTAAGCGTGAACACTGAAGCTTTCTTT.